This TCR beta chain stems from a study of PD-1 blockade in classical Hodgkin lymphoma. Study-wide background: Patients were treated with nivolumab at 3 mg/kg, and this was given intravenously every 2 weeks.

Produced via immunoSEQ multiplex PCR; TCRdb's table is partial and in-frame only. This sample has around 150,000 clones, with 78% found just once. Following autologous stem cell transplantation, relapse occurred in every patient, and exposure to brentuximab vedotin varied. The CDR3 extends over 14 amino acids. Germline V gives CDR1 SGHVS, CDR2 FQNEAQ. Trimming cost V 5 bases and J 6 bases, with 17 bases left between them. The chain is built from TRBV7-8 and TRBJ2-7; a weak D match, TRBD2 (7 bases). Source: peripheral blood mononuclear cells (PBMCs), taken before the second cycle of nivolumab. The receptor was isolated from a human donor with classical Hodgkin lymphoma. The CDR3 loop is CASSLILGGVEQYF. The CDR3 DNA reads TGTGCCAGCAGCCTAATTCTAGGGGGGGTCGAGCAGTACTTC.